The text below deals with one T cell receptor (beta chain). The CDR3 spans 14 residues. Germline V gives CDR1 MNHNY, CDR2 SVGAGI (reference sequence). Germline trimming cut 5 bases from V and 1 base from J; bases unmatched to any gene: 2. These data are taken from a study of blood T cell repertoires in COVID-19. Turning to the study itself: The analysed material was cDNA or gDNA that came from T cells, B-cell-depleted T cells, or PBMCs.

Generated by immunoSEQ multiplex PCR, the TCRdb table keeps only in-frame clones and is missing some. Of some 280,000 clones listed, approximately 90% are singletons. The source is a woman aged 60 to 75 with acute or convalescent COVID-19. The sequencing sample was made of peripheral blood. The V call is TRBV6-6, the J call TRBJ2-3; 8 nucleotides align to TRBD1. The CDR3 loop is CASSGQGGTDTQYF. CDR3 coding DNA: TGTGCCAGCAGTGGACAGGGAGGCACAGATACGCAGTATTTT.